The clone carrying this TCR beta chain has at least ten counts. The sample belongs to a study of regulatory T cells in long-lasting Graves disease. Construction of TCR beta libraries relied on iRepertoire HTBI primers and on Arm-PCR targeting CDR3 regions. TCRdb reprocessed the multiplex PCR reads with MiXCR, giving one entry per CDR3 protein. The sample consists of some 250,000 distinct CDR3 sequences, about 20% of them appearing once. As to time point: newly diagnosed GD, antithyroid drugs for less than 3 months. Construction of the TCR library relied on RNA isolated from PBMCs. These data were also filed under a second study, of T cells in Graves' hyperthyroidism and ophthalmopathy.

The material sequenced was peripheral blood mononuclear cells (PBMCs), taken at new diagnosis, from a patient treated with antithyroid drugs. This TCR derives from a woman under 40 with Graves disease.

The CDR3 coding sequence is TGTGCCAGGGAACAGTCGCACTATGGCTACACCTTC. This codes for CAREQSHYGYTF. The chain joins TRBV12-3 or TRBV12-4 to TRBJ1-2; D is unresolved. V lost 9 bases and J lost 3, with 11 bases in between. This CDR3 comprises 12 residues.